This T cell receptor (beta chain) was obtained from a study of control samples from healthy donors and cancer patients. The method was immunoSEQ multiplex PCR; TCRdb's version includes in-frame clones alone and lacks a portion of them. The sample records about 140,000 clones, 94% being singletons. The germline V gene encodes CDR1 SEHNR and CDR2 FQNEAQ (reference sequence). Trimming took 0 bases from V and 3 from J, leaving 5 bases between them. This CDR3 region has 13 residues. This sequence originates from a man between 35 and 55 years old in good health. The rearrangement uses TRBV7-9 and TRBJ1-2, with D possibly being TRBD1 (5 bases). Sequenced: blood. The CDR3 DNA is TGTGCCAGCAGCTTAGCAGGGGACTATGGCTACACCTTC. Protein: CASSLAGDYGYTF.